The TCR beta chain under discussion was sequenced for a study of T cells in tuberculosis. Study-level results: Using the GMM-specific repertoire gave under 90% accuracy versus over 60% with motifs.

J gave up 8 bases and V 3 bases, and 17 bases lay outside the gene matches. CDR3 length: 17 amino acids. Germline CDR1 SEHNR, CDR2 FQNEAQ (reference sequence). Regarding this clone: The antigen remains undetermined.

Time point described: new active TB diagnosis, blood taken before or within 7 days of starting treatment. Assay used: immunoSEQ multiplex PCR; TCRdb lists only in-frame clones, some missing. Among tens of thousands of clones listed, roughly 94% were seen once. The specimen comprised PBMCs, sampled at tuberculosis diagnosis. V usage is TRBV7-9 and J usage is TRBJ1-2; TRBD1 matches at 8 bases. This clonotype originated in an adult with tuberculosis. For the CDR3, the DNA is TGTGCCAGCAGCTTTTTTTACAGGGGGGGAGTTCGTAAGGGCTACACCTTC. Amino acid sequence: CASSFFYRGGVRKGYTF.